Listed below are T cell receptor beta chains from one sample, sequenced in a study of response to subunit inactivated influenza vaccine. TCRdb itself ran the RT-PCR reads through MiXCR, one entry per CDR3 protein. The table shows about 780,000 distinct CDR3 sequences, with approximately 17% occurring only once. Sequencing was performed on PBMCs from blood, taken around 5 days after vaccination. Receptors were obtained from a man in his forties or fifties who received an inactivated influenza vaccine. Each CDR3 is given with its conserved first and last residue. Each record gives: CDR3 protein, CDR3 DNA, clone size, D gene, V gene, J gene. The D gene is left open where the match is weak. Not every row has a clone size; where given, it reads once, few, many or a size class.

CDR3aa: CAISASPGQGSSYEQYF
CDR3nt: TGTGCCATCAGTGCGTCACCGGGACAGGGGAGCTCCTACGAGCAGTACTTC
abundance: few
d_gene: TRBD1
v_gene: TRBV10-3
j_gene: TRBJ2-7

CDR3aa: CASSLGRWGRSTDTQYF
CDR3nt: TGTGCCAGCAGCTTAGGAAGGTGGGGCAGGAGCACAGATACGCAGTATTTT
abundance: NA
d_gene: NA
v_gene: TRBV11-2
j_gene: TRBJ2-3

CDR3aa: CATSLGLPHTGELFF
CDR3nt: TGTGCCACCAGCCTGGGACTGCCTCACACCGGGGAGCTGTTTTTT
abundance: NA
d_gene: NA
v_gene: TRBV15
j_gene: TRBJ2-2

CDR3aa: CSAIPGTGRNQPQHF
CDR3nt: TGCAGTGCTATCCCGGGAACGGGCAGGAATCAGCCCCAGCATTTT
abundance: few
d_gene: NA
v_gene: TRBV20-1
j_gene: TRBJ1-5

CDR3aa: CAISTGTGYEQYF
CDR3nt: TGTGCCATCAGTACCGGGACAGGCTACGAGCAGTACTTC
abundance: few
d_gene: TRBD1
v_gene: TRBV10-3
j_gene: TRBJ2-7

CDR3aa: CASSQWSSSYNEQFF
CDR3nt: TGTGCCAGCAGTCAGTGGAGTAGCTCCTACAATGAGCAGTTCTTC
abundance: NA
d_gene: NA
v_gene: TRBV5-5
j_gene: TRBJ2-1

CDR3aa: CASSRFVTDTARYEQYF
CDR3nt: TGTGCCAGCAGTCGGTTTGTAACGGACACTGCCCGCTACGAGCAGTACTTC
abundance: few
d_gene: NA
v_gene: TRBV12-3/TRBV12-4
j_gene: TRBJ2-7

CDR3aa: CASSLGLAGVDTGELFF
CDR3nt: TGTGCCAGCAGCTTAGGACTAGCGGGGGTCGACACCGGGGAGCTGTTTTTT
abundance: few
d_gene: TRBD2
v_gene: TRBV11-2
j_gene: TRBJ2-2

CDR3aa: CASTPTVGESSYEQYF
CDR3nt: TGCGCCAGCACCCCAACGGTAGGGGAGAGCTCCTACGAGCAGTACTTC
abundance: NA
d_gene: NA
v_gene: TRBV10-2
j_gene: TRBJ2-7

CDR3aa: CASNQDFGAGGYNEQFF
CDR3nt: TGCGCCAGCAACCAAGATTTCGGGGCGGGGGGCTACAATGAGCAGTTCTTC
abundance: few
d_gene: TRBD2
v_gene: TRBV4-3
j_gene: TRBJ2-1

CDR3aa: CAISEQISTDTQYF
CDR3nt: TGTGCCATCAGTGAACAGATTAGCACAGATACGCAGTATTTT
abundance: NA
d_gene: NA
v_gene: TRBV10-3
j_gene: TRBJ2-3

CDR3aa: CASRASGGPYNEQFF
CDR3nt: TGTGCCAGCAGGGCTAGCGGGGGGCCCTACAATGAGCAGTTCTTC
abundance: few
d_gene: TRBD2
v_gene: TRBV9
j_gene: TRBJ2-1

CDR3aa: CASSPTGNEQFF
CDR3nt: TGCGCCAGCAGCCCGACGGGCAATGAGCAGTTCTTC
abundance: many
d_gene: NA
v_gene: TRBV5-1
j_gene: TRBJ2-1

CDR3aa: CASSFRYTEAFF
CDR3nt: TGTGCCAGCAGTTTTCGGTACACTGAAGCTTTCTTT
abundance: many
d_gene: NA
v_gene: TRBV12-3/TRBV12-4
j_gene: TRBJ1-1

CDR3aa: CASSLGGQGAGTQYF
CDR3nt: TGTGCCAGCAGCTTAGGCGGCCAGGGGGCAGGTACGCAGTATTTT
abundance: NA
d_gene: TRBD1
v_gene: TRBV7-9
j_gene: TRBJ2-3

CDR3aa: CASSLGTETGELFF
CDR3nt: TGTGCCAGCAGCTTAGGGACTGAGACCGGGGAGCTGTTTTTT
abundance: few
d_gene: NA
v_gene: TRBV11-2
j_gene: TRBJ2-2

CDR3aa: CASSPLLNYGYTF
CDR3nt: TGTGCCAGCAGCCCTCTATTAAACTATGGCTACACCTTC
abundance: NA
d_gene: NA
v_gene: TRBV5-5
j_gene: TRBJ1-2